Presented here are 21 T cell receptor beta chains from one specimen sequenced in a study of blood T cell repertoires in COVID-19. The protocol was immunoSEQ multiplex PCR, while the TCRdb copy is restricted to in-frame clones and leaves out a portion. Counted here are tens of thousands of clones, approximately 80% occurring once; the ten biggest clones make up around 5.2%. Input material: peripheral blood. These receptor sequences come from a woman between 70 and 85 years old with acute or convalescent COVID-19.

This chain connects TRBV6-5 to TRBJ2-7; 9 positions match TRBD2. V lost 4 bases, J lost 6 bases, and 10 bases stayed unmatched. The CDR3 runs 15 residues. The germline V gene has CDR1 MNHEY and CDR2 SVGAGI. CDR3 DNA: TGTGCCAGCAGTTTACTAGCGGGTCGCAAGACCGAGCAGTACTTC. This encodes CASSLLAGRKTEQYF.

V and J are TRBV6-1 and TRBJ1-1, with a possible D match to TRBD1 (5 bases). Looked up from germline, CDR1 is MNHNS and CDR2 is SASEGT. This CDR3 has 15 amino acids. V was trimmed by 3 bases and J by 3 bases, leaving 14 bases between them. The CDR3 coding sequence is TGTGCCAGCAGTGACGGAGGGGTCGGGGACACTGAAGCTTTCTTT. Translated: CASSDGGVGDTEAFF.

The rearrangement joins TRBV3-1 (or the pseudogene TRBV3-2) to TRBJ2-3, with 8 bases aligning to TRBD1. V gave up 2 bases and J gave up 1 base; unmatched junction bases: 8. This CDR3 contains 17 residues. Germline assignment: CDR1 LGHDT and CDR2 YNNKEL (reference sequence). CDR3: CASSQRITGGRTDTQYF. The CDR3, as DNA: TGTGCCAGCAGCCAAAGAATAACAGGGGGGCGCACAGATACGCAGTATTTT.

The chain has TRBV19 and TRBJ1-1; tentative D call: TRBD1 (5 bases). The CDR3 extends over 15 amino acids. Trimming shortened V by 1 base and J by 5 bases, and 14 bases separated the two germline ends. Germline CDR1 LNHDA, CDR2 SQIVND (reference sequence). The CDR3 DNA sequence: TGTGCCAGTAGTATAGCAGGAGGGGTAGGGACTGAAGCTTTCTTT. Its protein product is CASSIAGGVGTEAFF. The whole variable domain, filled in from reference TRBV19 and TRBJ1-1, reads DGGITQSPKYLFRKEGQNVTLSCEQNLNHDAMYWYRQDPGQGLRLIYYSQIVNDFQKGDIAEGYSVSREKKESFPLTVTSAQKNPTAFYLCASSIAGGVGTEAFFGQGTRLTVV.

The rearrangement links TRBV2 to TRBJ2-6; 8 nucleotides line up with TRBD2. V shed 6 bases and J 4 bases; nucleotides not matched to a gene: 14. This CDR3 region has 18 residues. Germline V gene sequence: CDR1 SNHLY, CDR2 FYNNEI. CDR3 in amino acids: CASRPLTGGGPGANVLTF. CDR3 in DNA: TGTGCCAGCAGACCTCTAACCGGGGGGGGGCCCGGGGCCAACGTCCTGACTTTC. The whole variable domain, filled in from reference TRBV2 and TRBJ2-6, reads EPEVTQTPSHQVTQMGQEVILRCVPISNHLYFYWYRQILGQKVEFLVSFYNNEISEKSEIFDDQFSVERPDGSNFTLKIRSTKLEDSAMYFCASRPLTGGGPGANVLTFGAGSRLTVL.

The chain uses TRBV9 and TRBJ1-6; maybe TRBD1 (5 bases). Germline loops: CDR1 SGDLS, CDR2 YYNGEE. The CDR3 sequence is 14 residues long. Between the trimmed V and J ends, which lost 3 bases and 6 bases, there was a span of 10 bases. CDR3 protein: CASSGRQTNSPLHF. Written as DNA, the CDR3 is TGTGCCAGCAGCGGTAGACAGACTAATTCACCCCTCCACTTT.

The CDR3 here is CASSSQELNTEAFF. The CDR3 region has the DNA TGTGCCAGCAGTTCCCAGGAATTGAACACTGAAGCTTTCTTT. This sequence joins TRBV27 and TRBJ1-1; D is undetermined. Germline V lookup: CDR1 MNHEY, CDR2 SMNVEV (reference sequence). V shed 4 bases and J shed 0 bases, with 9 bases lying between them. The CDR3 length is 14 residues.

The V gene is TRBV7-8, the J gene TRBJ1-1, with D perhaps TRBD1 (5 bases). Germline CDR1 reads SGHVS; CDR2 reads FQNEAQ. The CDR3 spans 14 residues. V shed 3 bases and J shed 4 bases, with 12 bases lying between them. The CDR3 DNA follows: TGTGCCAGCAGCTTGGGGTGGGGGGGCACTGAAGCTTTCTTT. Translating gives CASSLGWGGTEAFF.

A single count supports this clone. The chain employs TRBV7-9 and TRBJ2-3; TRBD1 is a possible D gene (5 bases). The germline V gene encodes CDR1 SEHNR and CDR2 FQNEAQ (reference sequence). CDR3 length equals 13 residues. Trimming shortened V by 4 bases and J by 2 bases, and 7 bases separated the two germline ends. CDR3 DNA: TGTGCCAGCAGCTCAGGGTTCACAGATACGCAGTATTTT. Protein product: CASSSGFTDTQYF.

The J gene is TRBJ2-6, the V gene TRBV6-6; TRBD1 might be the D (5 bases). The V gene lost 5 bases and the J gene lost 3 bases, with 20 bases spanning the gap. Germline lookup yields CDR1 MNHNY and CDR2 SVGAGI (reference sequence). The CDR3 runs to 18 residues. The CDR3 protein is CASSRKSVQGSGANVLTF. The CDR3 region has the DNA TGTGCCAGCAGTCGTAAAAGCGTTCAGGGAAGTGGGGCCAACGTCCTGACTTTC.

V is TRBV7-2 and J is TRBJ2-1, with D possibly being TRBD1 (5 bases). CDR3 length: 15 residues. V lost 1 base, J lost 4 bases, and 11 bases lay in between. Germline values: CDR1 SGHTA, CDR2 FQGNSA. CDR3 residues: CASSLGGGAYNEQFF. Here the CDR3 DNA reads TGTGCCAGCAGCTTAGGGGGTGGGGCTTACAATGAGCAGTTCTTC.

The chain uses TRBV11-1 and TRBJ2-1; 11 nucleotides align to TRBD2. Germline trimming cut 8 bases from V and 10 bases from J; bases unmatched to any gene: 10. CDR3 size: 14 residues. The germline gives CDR1 SGHAT, CDR2 FQDESV (reference sequence). CDR3 in DNA: TGTGCCAGCGGCCTAGCGGGGGGACCCTGGGAGCAGTTCTTC. Protein: CASGLAGGPWEQFF.

The chain's CDR3 is CASSLLAVFAEQFF. The CDR3 nucleotides read TGTGCCAGCAGTTTGCTAGCGGTGTTTGCGGAGCAGTTCTTC. The chain joins TRBV6-2 or TRBV6-3 to TRBJ2-1, with 7 nucleotides matching TRBD2. Germline values: CDR1 MNHEY, CDR2 SVGEGT. Trimming cost V 4 bases and J 10 bases; bases outside gene matches: 10. This CDR3 has 14 residues.

The chain is built from TRBV18 and TRBJ2-1; 8 positions match TRBD1. The CDR3 has 15 residues. The ends lost 2 bases at V and 8 bases at J; junction bases unmatched: 8. Germline values: CDR1 KGHSH, CDR2 LQKENI. The CDR3 DNA follows: TGTGCCAGCTCACCAGAGGACAGGGCGGGCGATGAGCAGTTCTTC. Its protein product is CASSPEDRAGDEQFF.

This clone was counted a single time. The rearrangement uses TRBV6-5 and TRBJ2-7, with D tentatively TRBD2 (5 bases). The CDR3 spans 13 residues. Germline CDR1 reads MNHEY; CDR2 reads SVGAGI. V lost 0 bases and J 2 bases, leaving 5 bases between the germline ends. CDR3 loop: CASSYSEAYEQYF. CDR3 DNA: TGTGCCAGCAGTTACTCGGAGGCCTACGAGCAGTACTTC.

V and J are TRBV6-5 and TRBJ1-4; maybe TRBD1 (5 bases). Germline CDR1 reads MNHEY; CDR2 reads SVGAGI. Between the trimmed V and J ends, which lost 8 bases and 7 bases, there was a span of 20 bases. CDR3 length equals 15 residues. The CDR3 bases are TGTGCCAGCCGATCAGGGAAAAGGAACGGTGAAAAACTGTTTTTT. As protein: CASRSGKRNGEKLFF.

This clone was picked up one time. The genes are TRBV7-3 and TRBJ2-2, with a possible D match to TRBD2 (7 bases). Germline V gene lookup returns CDR1 SGHTA and CDR2 FQGTGA. The CDR3 has 16 residues. V gave up 0 bases and J gave up 6 bases, with 14 bases separating them. The CDR3 protein is CASSLTGGGPAGELFF. For the CDR3, the DNA is TGTGCCAGCAGCTTAACGGGAGGGGGTCCGGCCGGGGAGCTGTTTTTT.

The rearrangement links TRBV9 to TRBJ2-7; tentative D call: TRBD1 (6 bases). V lost 0 bases and J lost 2, with 12 bases in between. Looked up from germline, CDR1 is SGDLS and CDR2 is YYNGEE. This CDR3 is built from 15 residues. CDR3 nucleotide sequence: TGTGCCAGCAGCGTAGGGCAGGGGATCACCTACGAGCAGTACTTC. Its translation: CASSVGQGITYEQYF.

The V gene is TRBV10-3, the J gene TRBJ1-1, with D possibly TRBD1 on 6 matching bases. The CDR3 runs 13 residues. Germline V gene lookup returns CDR1 ENHRY and CDR2 SYGVKD. V was trimmed by 6 bases and J by 1 base, leaving 9 bases between them. For the CDR3, the DNA is TGTGCCATCAGCCGACAGGAGAACACTGAAGCTTTCTTT. Encoded protein: CAISRQENTEAFF.

This clone was picked up one time. The chain carries TRBV27 and TRBJ1-2; D perhaps matches TRBD1 (5 bases). The V end was cut by 6 bases, the J end by 7 bases, with 9 bases between. CDR3 length: 11 residues. Germline V CDR1 and CDR2: MNHEY, SMNVEV (reference sequence). DNA of the CDR3: TGTGCCAGCAGGAGTACAGGTGGCTACACCTTC. Encoded protein: CASRSTGGYTF.

As to this clone: At one end, the junction sequence differs from germline, possibly due to a read error. The chain recombines TRBV5-5 with TRBJ2-3; D is perhaps TRBD1 (6 bases). The CDR3 contains 14 residues. The germline V gene encodes CDR1 SGHKS and CDR2 YYEKEE (reference sequence). The CDR3 here is CASSLGQDTDTQYF. The CDR3 region has the DNA TGTGCCAGCAGTTTGGGACAAGACACAGATACGCAGTATTTT.